This record covers a single T cell receptor (beta chain). The sample comes from a study of shared T cell receptors in the human thymus. Per the germline V gene, CDR1 is MNHNY and CDR2 is SVGAGI (reference sequence). The V end was cut by 7 bases, the J end by 3 bases, with 18 bases between. This CDR3 is 15 amino acids long. Assay: immunoSEQ multiplex PCR; the TCRdb copy retains only in-frame clones and omits some. The sample yields about 610,000 clones, 88% seen once. The data also belong to a second study, concerning human thymus T cells. That publication notes: Serving as donors were healthy Finnish infants, each of whom was having open corrective surgery for congenital heart defects. Corrective cardiac surgery supplied the resected thymus tissue. V and J genes seemed to be used with bias in thymic and blood repertoires. Thymic repertoires from unrelated individuals overlapped highly, related research reported.

This clonotype was obtained from a boy in the first two years of life with a congenital heart defect. The rearrangement joins TRBV6-6 to TRBJ1-1; tentative D call: TRBD1 (6 bases). The sample was thymocytes. As DNA, the CDR3 is TGTGCCAGCACTCAGGGGCATGCTAGGGACACTGAAGCTTTCTTT. It translates to CASTQGHARDTEAFF.